The rows below give T cell receptor beta chains drawn from one sample of a study of T cells in localized non-small cell lung cancer. Sequenced by immunoSEQ multiplex PCR; TCRdb stores in-frame clones only, minus some. The sample includes about 70,000 clones, roughly nine tenths of them seen just once. The sample consisted of peripheral blood, taken before any cancer treatment. The receptor source for this set is a male donor aged 60 or over with stage III squamous cell lung carcinoma. Each CDR3 is given with its conserved first and last residue. Each record gives: J gene, V gene, CDR3 protein.

TRBJ2-2 TRBV9 CASSVGERGPRAGELFF
TRBJ1-6 TRBV28 CATMVQGISPLHF
TRBJ1-2 TRBV7-8 CASSLRANYGYTF
TRBJ1-1 TRBV5-6 CAGYSGGSVNTEAFF
TRBJ2-3 TRBV11-2 CASSLVPHADTQYF
TRBJ2-1 TRBV2 CASSNQGPLNEQFF
TRBJ1-1 TRBV4-1 CASSPVGGSGTEAFF
TRBJ2-2 TRBV15 CATSFEGAGELFF
TRBJ2-2 TRBV5-1 CASSLGQGATGELFF
TRBJ1-5 TRBV30 CAWATQAGSNQPQHF
TRBJ1-1 TRBV6-5 CASSYDRGWTEAFF
TRBJ2-3 TRBV7-3 CASSPGQGTDTQYF
TRBJ2-2 TRBV5-1 CASSLGSGGATGELFF
TRBJ2-7 TRBV5-6 CASSLAGEQYF
TRBJ2-5 TRBV11-3 CASSPRTGTETQYF
TRBJ1-1 TRBV7-9 CASNSFSGANTEAFF
TRBJ1-4 TRBV21-1 CASSKRDRLF
TRBJ2-3 TRBV4-3 CASSQEGSGAGGSTDTQYF
TRBJ1-6 TRBV14 CASSQDMGAYNSPLHF
TRBJ1-1 TRBV5-4 CASSLGVEAFF
TRBJ1-1 TRBV27 CASSLRGRPEAFF
TRBJ2-5 TRBV5-1 CASSPRLAGGEETQYF
TRBJ1-1 TRBV5-4 CASSLTAMNTEAFF
TRBJ1-1 TRBV5-1 CASSLEPITEAFF